This TCR beta chain is from a study of graft-versus-host responses after intestinal transplantation. In the study overall: Each recipient received a multivisceral, liver-intestinal, or isolated intestinal graft. For around 3 years after anti-thymocyte globulin induction, all recipients took tacrolimus and steroids.

Points from the study as a whole: Ileal or blood samples showed some GvH clones first, and such clones were also found in recipient marrow. Elevated graft-versus-host to host-versus-graft clonal ratios in allografts were recorded for patients with graft-donor T cell macrochimerism.

The count of this clone is one. Its matching antigen is unknown. Sequencing used immunoSEQ multiplex PCR; TCRdb keeps in-frame clones, though not all of them. The table includes around 100,000 clones, around 92% detected once. Trimming left V 6 bases short and J 8 bases short, with 19 bases between. The V gene's germline CDR1 is MNHEY and CDR2 SVGAGI. The CDR3 is made up of 14 amino acids. The sequenced sample was unstimulated CD8+ T cells sorted from spleen or lymph node cells, obtained before transplant. The chain employs TRBV6-5 and TRBJ1-2; possibly TRBD1 for D (6 bases). This clonotype was obtained from a human donor who was the organ donor for an intestinal transplant. The CDR3 sequence: CASRTPQGSEGYTF. The CDR3 DNA follows: TGTGCCAGCAGAACCCCACAGGGTTCGGAAGGCTACACCTTC.